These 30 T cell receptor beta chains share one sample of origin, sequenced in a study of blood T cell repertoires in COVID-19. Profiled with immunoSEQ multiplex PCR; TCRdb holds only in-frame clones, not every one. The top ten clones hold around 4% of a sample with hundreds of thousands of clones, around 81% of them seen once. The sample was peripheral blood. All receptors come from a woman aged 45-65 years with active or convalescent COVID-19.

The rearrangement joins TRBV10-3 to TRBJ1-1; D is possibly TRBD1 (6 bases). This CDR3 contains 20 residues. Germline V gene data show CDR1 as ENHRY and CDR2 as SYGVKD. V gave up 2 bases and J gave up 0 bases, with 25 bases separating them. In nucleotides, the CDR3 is TGTGCCATCAGTGAGGGGGGCTTGGGCAATGCTAGGCCTATGAACACTGAAGCTTTCTTT. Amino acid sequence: CAISEGGLGNARPMNTEAFF.

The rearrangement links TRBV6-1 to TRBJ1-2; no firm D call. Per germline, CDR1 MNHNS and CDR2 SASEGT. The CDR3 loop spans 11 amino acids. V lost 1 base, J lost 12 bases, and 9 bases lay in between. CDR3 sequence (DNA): TGTGCCAGCAGTGAAGTAACTGGGCACACCTTC. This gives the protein CASSEVTGHTF.

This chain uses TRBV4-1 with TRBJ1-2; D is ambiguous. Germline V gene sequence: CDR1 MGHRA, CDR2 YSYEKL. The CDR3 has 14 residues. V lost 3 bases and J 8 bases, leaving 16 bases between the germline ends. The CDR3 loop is CASSHGLVGLGYTF. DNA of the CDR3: TGCGCCAGCAGCCACGGGTTGGTTGGCTTGGGCTACACCTTC.

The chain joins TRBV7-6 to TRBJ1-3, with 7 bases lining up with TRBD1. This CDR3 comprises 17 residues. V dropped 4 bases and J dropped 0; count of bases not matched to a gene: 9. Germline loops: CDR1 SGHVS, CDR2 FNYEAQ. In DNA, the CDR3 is TGTGCCAGCAGCTCCTGGGACAGCTTTAGCTCTGGAAACACCATATATTTT. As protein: CASSSWDSFSSGNTIYF. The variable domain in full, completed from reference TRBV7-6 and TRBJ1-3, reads GAGVSQSPRYKVTKRGQDVALRCDPISGHVSLYWYRQALGQGPEFLTYFNYEAQQDKSGLPNDRFSAERPEGSISTLTIQRTEQRDSAMYRCASSSWDSFSSGNTIYFGEGSWLTVV.

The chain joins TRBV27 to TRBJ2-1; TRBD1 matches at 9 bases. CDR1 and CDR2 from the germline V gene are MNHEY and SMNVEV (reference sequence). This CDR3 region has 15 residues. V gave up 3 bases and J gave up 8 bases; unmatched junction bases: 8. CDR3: CASSFGTGWSHEQFF. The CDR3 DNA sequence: TGTGCCAGCAGTTTTGGGACAGGGTGGTCCCATGAGCAGTTCTTC.

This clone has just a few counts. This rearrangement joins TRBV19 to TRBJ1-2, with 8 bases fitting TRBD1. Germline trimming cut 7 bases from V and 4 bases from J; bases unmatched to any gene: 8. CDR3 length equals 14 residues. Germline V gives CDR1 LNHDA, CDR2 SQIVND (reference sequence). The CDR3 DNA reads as TGTGCCAGTACCGAAAGGACAGGGAGCTATGGCTACACCTTC. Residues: CASTERTGSYGYTF.

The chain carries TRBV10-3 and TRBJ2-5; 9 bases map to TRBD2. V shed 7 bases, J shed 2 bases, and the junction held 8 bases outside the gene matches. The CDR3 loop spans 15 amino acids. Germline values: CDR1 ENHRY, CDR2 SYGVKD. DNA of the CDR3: TGTGCCATCAAGGCGGGGGGGCCAACGCAAGAGACCCAGTACTTC. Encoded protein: CAIKAGGPTQETQYF.

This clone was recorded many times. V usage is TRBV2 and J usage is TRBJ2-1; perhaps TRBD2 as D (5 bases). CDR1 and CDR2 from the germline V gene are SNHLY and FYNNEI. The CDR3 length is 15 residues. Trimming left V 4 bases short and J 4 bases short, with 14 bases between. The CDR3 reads CASSVLGLPYNEQFF. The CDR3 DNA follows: TGTGCCAGCAGTGTACTAGGCCTTCCTTACAATGAGCAGTTCTTC.

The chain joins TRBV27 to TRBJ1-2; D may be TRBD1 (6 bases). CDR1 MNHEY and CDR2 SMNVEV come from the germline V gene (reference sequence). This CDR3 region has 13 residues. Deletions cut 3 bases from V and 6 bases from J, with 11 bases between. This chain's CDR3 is CASSFRGAHGYTF. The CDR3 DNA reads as TGTGCCAGCAGTTTCCGGGGGGCCCATGGCTACACCTTC.

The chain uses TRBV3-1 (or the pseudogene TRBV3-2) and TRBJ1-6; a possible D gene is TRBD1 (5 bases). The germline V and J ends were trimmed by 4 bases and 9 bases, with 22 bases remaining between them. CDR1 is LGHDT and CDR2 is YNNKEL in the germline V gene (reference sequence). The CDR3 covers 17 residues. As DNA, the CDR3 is TGTGCCAGCAGCCCCCCCCACACGGGGAGGGGTGGTTCACCCCTCCACTTT. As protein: CASSPPHTGRGGSPLHF.

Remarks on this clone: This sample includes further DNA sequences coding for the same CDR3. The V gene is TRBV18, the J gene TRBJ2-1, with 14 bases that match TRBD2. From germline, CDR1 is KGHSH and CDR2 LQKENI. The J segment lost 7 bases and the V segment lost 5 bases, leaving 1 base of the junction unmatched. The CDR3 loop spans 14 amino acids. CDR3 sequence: CASSGTSGRNEQFF. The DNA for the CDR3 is TGTGCCAGCTCAGGGACTAGCGGGAGAAATGAGCAGTTCTTC.

The CDR3 region has the DNA TGCACCAGCAGCCAAGATCCGAGGGACAGCTTCTCTGGGGCCAACGTCCTGACTTTC. It specifies CTSSQDPRDSFSGANVLTF. The rearrangement links TRBV1 to TRBJ2-6; the D call in the table, TRBD1, was not verified against the DNA. TRBV1 is assigned pseudogene status. CDR3 length equals 19 residues.

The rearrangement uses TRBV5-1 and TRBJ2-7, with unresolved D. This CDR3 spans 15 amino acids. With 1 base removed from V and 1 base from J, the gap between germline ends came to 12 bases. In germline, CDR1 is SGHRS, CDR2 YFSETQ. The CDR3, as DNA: TGCGCCAGCAGCTTGAACGCGGTTACGTCCTACGAGCAGTACTTC. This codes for CASSLNAVTSYEQYF.

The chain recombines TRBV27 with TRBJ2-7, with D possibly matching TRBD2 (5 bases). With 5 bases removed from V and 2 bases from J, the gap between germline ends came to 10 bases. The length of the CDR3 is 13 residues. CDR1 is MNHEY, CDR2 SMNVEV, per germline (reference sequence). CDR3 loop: CASSPRGAYEQYF. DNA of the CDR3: TGTGCCAGCAGTCCCCGGGGAGCCTACGAGCAGTACTTC.

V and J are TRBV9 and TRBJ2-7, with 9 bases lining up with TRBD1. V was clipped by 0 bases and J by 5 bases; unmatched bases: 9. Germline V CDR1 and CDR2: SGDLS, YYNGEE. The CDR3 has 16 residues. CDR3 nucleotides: TGTGCCAGCAGCGTAGAGGGGGGACAGGGTATTGACGAGCAGTACTTC. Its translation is CASSVEGGQGIDEQYF.

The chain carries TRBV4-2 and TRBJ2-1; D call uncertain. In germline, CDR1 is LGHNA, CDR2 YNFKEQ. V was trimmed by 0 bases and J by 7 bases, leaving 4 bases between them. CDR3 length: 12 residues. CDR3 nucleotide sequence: TGTGCCAGCAGCCAAGACGGGAATGAGCAGTTCTTC. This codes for CASSQDGNEQFF.

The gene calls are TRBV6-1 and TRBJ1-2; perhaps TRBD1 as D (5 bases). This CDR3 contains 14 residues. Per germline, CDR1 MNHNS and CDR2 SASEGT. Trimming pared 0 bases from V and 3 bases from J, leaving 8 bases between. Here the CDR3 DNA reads TGTGCCAGCAGTGAAGCGGGGGGGGACTATGGCTACACCTTC. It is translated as CASSEAGGDYGYTF.

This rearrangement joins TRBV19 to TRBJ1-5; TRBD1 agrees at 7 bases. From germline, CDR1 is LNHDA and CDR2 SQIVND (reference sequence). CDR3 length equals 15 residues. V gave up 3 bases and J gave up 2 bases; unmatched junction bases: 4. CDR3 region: CASSIRDRGNQPQHF. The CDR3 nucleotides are TGTGCCAGTAGTATCCGCGACAGGGGCAATCAGCCCCAGCATTTT.

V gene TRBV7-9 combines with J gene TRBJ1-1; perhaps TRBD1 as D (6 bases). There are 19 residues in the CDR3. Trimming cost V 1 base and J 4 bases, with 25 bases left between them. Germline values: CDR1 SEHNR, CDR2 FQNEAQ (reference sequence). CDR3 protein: CASSLVGLSGGRFATEAFF. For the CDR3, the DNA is TGTGCCAGCAGCTTAGTTGGGTTATCGGGGGGCCGTTTCGCCACTGAAGCTTTCTTT.

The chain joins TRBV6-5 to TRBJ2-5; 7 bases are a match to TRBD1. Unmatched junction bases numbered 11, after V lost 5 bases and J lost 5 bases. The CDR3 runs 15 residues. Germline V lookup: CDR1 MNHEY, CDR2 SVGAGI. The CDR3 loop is CASSPGRGPLETQYF. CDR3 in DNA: TGTGCCAGCAGTCCCGGTAGGGGGCCGTTGGAGACCCAGTACTTC.

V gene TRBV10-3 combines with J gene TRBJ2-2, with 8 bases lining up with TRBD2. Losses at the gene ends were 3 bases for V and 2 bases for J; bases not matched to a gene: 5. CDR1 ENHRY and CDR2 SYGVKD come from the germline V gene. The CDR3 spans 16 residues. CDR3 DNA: TGTGCCATCAGTGATACTAGCGGACTTAACACCGGGGAGCTGTTTTTT. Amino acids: CAISDTSGLNTGELFF.

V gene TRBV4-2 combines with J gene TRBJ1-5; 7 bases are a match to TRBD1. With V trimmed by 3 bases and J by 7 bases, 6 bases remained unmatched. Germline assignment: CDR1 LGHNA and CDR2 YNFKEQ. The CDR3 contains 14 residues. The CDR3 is CASSQVTGEQPQHF. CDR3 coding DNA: TGTGCCAGCAGCCAGGTCACAGGGGAACAGCCCCAGCATTTT.

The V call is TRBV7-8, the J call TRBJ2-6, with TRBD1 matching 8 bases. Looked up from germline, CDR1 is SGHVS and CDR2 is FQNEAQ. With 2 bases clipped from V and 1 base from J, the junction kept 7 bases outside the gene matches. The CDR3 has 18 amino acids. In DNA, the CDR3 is TGTGCCAGCAGCTTACGACAGGGGTGGTTTTCTGGGGCCAACGTCCTGACTTTC. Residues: CASSLRQGWFSGANVLTF.

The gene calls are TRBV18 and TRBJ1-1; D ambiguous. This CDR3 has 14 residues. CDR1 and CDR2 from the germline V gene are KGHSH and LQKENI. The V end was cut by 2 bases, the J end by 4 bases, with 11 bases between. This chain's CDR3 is CASSPSQTGTEAFF. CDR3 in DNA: TGTGCCAGCTCACCATCCCAAACGGGCACTGAAGCTTTCTTT.

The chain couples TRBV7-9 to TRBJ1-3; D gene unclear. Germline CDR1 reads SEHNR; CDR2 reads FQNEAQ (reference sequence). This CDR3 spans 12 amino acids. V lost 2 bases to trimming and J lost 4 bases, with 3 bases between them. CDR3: CASSLQGNTIYF. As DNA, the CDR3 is TGTGCCAGCAGCTTACAGGGAAACACCATATATTTT.

The CDR3 reads CASGPFGTPYEQYF. The CDR3 DNA follows: TGTGCTAGTGGTCCATTCGGGACACCCTACGAGCAGTACTTC. The chain links TRBV12-5 to TRBJ2-7; D may be TRBD1 (6 bases). Trimming stripped 5 bases from V and 2 bases from J, with 13 bases between. The germline V gene encodes CDR1 LGHNT and CDR2 FRNRAP. The CDR3 has 14 residues. The full variable domain, completed using reference TRBV12-5 and TRBJ2-7, is DARVTQTPRHKVTEMGQEVTMRCQPILGHNTVFWYRQTMMQGLELLAYFRNRAPLDDSGMPKDRFSAEMPDATLATLKIQPSEPRDSAVYFCASGPFGTPYEQYFGPGTRLTVT.

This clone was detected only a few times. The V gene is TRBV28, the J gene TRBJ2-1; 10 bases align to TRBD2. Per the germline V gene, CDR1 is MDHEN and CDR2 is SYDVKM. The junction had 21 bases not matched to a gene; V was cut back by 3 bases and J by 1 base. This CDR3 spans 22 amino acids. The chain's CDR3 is CASSLPGLGSGRSVWSYNEQFF. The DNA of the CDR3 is TGTGCCAGCAGTTTGCCGGGATTGGGTAGCGGGAGGTCAGTTTGGTCCTACAATGAGCAGTTCTTC. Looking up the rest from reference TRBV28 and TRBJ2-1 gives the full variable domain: DVKVTQSSRYLVKRTGEKVFLECVQDMDHENMFWYRQDPGLGLRLIYFSYDVKMKEKGDIPEGYSVSREKKERFSLILESASTNQTSMYLCASSLPGLGSGRSVWSYNEQFFGPGTRLTVL.

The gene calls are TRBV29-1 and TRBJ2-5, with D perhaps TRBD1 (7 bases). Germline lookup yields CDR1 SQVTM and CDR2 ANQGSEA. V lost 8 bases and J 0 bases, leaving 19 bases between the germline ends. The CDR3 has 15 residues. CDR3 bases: TGCAGCATTTTTGGGTCAGGGGGGTACCAAGAGACCCAGTACTTC. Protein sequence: CSIFGSGGYQETQYF.

The CDR3 DNA sequence: TGTGCCACCAGCAGCCGGGAGGGGGGGCTCAAAGAGACCCAGTACTTC. As protein: CATSSREGGLKETQYF. V usage is TRBV15 and J usage is TRBJ2-5, with 8 bases identical to TRBD2. The CDR3 has 16 amino acids. Trimming took 3 bases from V and 3 from J; bases not matched to a gene: 9. The germline V gene encodes CDR1 LNHNV and CDR2 YYDKDF (reference sequence).

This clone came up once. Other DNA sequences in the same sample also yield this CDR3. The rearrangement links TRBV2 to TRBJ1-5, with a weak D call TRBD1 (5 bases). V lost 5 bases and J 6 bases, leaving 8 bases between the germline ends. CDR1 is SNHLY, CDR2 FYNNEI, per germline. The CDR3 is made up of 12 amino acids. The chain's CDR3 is CASSTGPQPQHF. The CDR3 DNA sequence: TGTGCCAGCAGTACAGGACCTCAGCCCCAGCATTTT.